The sequence of this T cell receptor beta chain was determined in a study of memory CD8 T cells in hepatitis C reinfection. The overall study: After reinfection, a couple of primary-infection resolvers became chronically infected. Pre-reinfection sampling occurred 55 to 20 weeks ahead of detected reinfection.

This table comes from immunoSEQ multiplex PCR, and its TCRdb copy is limited to in-frame clones, with some not included. The sample lists 45,000 to 65,000 clones, roughly 89% seen once, with 0.9% to 1.1% in the top ten. V shed 5 bases and J shed 6 bases, with 10 bases lying between them. This CDR3 contains 12 residues. The germline V gene encodes CDR1 LNHDA and CDR2 SQIVND (reference sequence). Time point specified: pre-reinfection, 55 to 20 weeks before reinfection detection. The sorted cells went straight to TCR sequencing with no prior in vitro expansion. Donors were people who inject drugs in the Montreal HEPCO cohort. A couple of donors provided sorted CD3+ CD8+ CD45RO- naive CD8 T cells at all three reinfection time points.

The V gene is TRBV19, the J gene TRBJ1-1; a weak D match, TRBD1 (5 bases). The sample consisted of naive CD8+ T cells sorted from blood. The clonotype originates from a man aged 18 to 30 with hepatitis C virus infection. This CDR3 is CASSPGISEAFF. As DNA, the CDR3 is TGTGCCAGTAGTCCAGGGATCTCTGAAGCTTTCTTT. The full variable domain, its missing parts supplied by reference TRBV19 and TRBJ1-1, is DGGITQSPKYLFRKEGQNVTLSCEQNLNHDAMYWYRQDPGQGLRLIYYSQIVNDFQKGDIAEGYSVSREKKESFPLTVTSAQKNPTAFYLCASSPGISEAFFGQGTRLTVV.